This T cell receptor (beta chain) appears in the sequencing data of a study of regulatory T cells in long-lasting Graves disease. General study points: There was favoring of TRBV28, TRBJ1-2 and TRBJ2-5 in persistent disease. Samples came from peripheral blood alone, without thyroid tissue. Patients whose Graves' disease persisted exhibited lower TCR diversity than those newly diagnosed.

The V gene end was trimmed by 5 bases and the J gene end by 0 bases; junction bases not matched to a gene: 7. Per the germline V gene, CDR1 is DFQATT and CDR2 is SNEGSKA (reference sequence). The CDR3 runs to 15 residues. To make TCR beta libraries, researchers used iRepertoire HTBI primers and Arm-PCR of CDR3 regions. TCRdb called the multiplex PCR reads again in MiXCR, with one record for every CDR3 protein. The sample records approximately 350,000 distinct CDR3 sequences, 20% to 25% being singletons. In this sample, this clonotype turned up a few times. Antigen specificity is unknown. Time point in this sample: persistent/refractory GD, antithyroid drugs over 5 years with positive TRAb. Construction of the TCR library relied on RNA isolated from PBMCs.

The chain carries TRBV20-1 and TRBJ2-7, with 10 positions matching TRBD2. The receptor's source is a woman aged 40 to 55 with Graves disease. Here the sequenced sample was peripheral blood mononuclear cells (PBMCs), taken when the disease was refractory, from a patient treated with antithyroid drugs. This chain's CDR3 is CSAGGTSESSYEQYF. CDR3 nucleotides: TGCAGTGCTGGTGGGACTAGCGAGAGCTCCTACGAGCAGTACTTC.